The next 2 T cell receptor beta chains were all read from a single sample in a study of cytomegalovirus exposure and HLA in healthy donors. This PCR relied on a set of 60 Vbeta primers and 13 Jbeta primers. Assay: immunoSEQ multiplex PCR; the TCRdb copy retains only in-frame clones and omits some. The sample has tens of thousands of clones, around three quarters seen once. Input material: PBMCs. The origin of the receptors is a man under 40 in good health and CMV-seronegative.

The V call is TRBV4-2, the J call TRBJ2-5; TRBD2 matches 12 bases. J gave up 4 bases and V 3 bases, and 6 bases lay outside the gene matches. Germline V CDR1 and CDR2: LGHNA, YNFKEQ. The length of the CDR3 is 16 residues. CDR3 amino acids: CASSQSLAGGPETQYF. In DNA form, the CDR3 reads TGTGCCAGCAGCCAGTCCCTAGCGGGAGGGCCAGAGACCCAGTACTTC.

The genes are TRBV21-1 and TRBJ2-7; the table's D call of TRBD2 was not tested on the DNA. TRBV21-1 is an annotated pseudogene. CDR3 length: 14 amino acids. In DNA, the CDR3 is TGTGCCAGCAGCACGCGACTAGGGCCCAACGAGCAGTACGTC. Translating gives CASSTRLGPNEQYV.